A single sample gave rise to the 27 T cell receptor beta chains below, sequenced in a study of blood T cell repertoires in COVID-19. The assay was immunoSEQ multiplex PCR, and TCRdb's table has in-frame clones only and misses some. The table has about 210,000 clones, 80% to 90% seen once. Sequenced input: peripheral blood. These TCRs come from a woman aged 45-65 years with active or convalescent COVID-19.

Here the CDR3 DNA reads TGCAGCGCTAGGACGGCCGGGGGGGACTATGGCTACACCTTC. Translated: CSARTAGGDYGYTF. The J gene is TRBJ1-2, the V gene TRBV29-1; D is perhaps TRBD1 (5 bases). Trimming removed 7 bases at V and 3 bases at J, with 18 bases between. The V gene's germline CDR1 is SQVTM and CDR2 ANQGSEA. This CDR3 spans 14 amino acids.

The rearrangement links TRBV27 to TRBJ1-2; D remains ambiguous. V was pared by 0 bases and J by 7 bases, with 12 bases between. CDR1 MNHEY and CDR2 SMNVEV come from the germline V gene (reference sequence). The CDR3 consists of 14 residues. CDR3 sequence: CASSLSVRGGGYTF. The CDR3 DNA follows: TGTGCCAGCAGTTTATCGGTCCGGGGTGGTGGCTACACCTTC.

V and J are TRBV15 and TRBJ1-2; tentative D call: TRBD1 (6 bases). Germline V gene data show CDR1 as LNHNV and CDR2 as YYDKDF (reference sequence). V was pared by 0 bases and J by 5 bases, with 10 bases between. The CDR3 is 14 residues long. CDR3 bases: TGTGCCACCAGCAGAGAAGGACAGCCGTATGGCTACACCTTC. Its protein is CATSREGQPYGYTF.

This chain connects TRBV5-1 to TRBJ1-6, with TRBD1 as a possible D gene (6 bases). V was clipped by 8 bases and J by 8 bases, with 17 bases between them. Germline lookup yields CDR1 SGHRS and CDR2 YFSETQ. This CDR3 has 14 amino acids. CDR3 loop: CASATDRSYSPLHF. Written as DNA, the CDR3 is TGCGCCAGTGCGACCGACAGGAGCTATTCACCCCTCCACTTT.

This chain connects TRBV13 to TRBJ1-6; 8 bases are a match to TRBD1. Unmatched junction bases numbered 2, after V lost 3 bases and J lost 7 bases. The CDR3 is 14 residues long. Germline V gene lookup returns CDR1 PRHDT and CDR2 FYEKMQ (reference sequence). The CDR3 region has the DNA TGTGCCAGCAGCTTCGGACAGGGCAATTCACCCCTCCACTTT. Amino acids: CASSFGQGNSPLHF.

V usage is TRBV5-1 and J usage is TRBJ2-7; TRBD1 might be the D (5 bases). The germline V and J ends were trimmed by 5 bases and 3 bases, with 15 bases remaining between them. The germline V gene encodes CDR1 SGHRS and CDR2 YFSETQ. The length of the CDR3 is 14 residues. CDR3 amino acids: CASSPSRQHYEQYF. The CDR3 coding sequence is TGCGCCAGCAGTCCCTCTCGACAGCACTACGAGCAGTACTTC. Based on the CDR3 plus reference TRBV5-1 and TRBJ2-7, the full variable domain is KAGVTQTPRYLIKTRGQQVTLSCSPISGHRSVSWYQQTPGQGLQFLFEYFSETQRNKGNFPGRFSGRQFSNSRSEMNVSTLELGDSALYLCASSPSRQHYEQYFGPGTRLTVT.

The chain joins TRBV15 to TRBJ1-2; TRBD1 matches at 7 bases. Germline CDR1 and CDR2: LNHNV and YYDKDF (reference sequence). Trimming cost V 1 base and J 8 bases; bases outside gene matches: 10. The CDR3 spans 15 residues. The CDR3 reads CATSRASEGARGYTF. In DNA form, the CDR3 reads TGTGCCACCAGCAGAGCATCGGAGGGGGCGCGGGGCTACACCTTC.

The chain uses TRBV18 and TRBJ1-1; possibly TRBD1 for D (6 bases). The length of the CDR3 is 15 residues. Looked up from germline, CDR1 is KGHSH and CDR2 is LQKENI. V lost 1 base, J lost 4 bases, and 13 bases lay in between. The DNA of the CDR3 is TGTGCCAGCTCACCACGATCGGGAGGGGGCACTGAAGCTTTCTTT. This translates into CASSPRSGGGTEAFF.

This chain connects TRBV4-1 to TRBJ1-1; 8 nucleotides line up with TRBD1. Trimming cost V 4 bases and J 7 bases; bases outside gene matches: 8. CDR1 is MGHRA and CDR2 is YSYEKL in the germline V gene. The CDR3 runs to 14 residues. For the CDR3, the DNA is TGCGCCAGCAGCCCCCGGACAGGGCGGAATGAAGCTTTCTTT. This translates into CASSPRTGRNEAFF.

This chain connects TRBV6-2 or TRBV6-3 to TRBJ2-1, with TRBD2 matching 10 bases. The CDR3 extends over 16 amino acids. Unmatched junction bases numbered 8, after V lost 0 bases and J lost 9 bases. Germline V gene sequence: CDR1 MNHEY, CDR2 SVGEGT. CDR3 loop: CASSYSRASGSAEQFF. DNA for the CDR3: TGTGCCAGCAGTTACTCTAGGGCTAGCGGGAGCGCTGAGCAGTTCTTC.

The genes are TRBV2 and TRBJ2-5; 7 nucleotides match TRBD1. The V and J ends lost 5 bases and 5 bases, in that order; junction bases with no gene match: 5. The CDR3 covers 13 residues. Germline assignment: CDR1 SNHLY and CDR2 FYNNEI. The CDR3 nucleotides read TGTGCCAGCAGTTACAGGGGTGAGGAGACCCAGTACTTC. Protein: CASSYRGEETQYF.

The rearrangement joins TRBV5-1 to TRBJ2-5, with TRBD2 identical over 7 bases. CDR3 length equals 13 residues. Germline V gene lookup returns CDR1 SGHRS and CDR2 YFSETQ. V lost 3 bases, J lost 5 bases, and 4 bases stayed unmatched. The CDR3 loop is CASSSPGGETQYF. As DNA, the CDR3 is TGCGCCAGCAGCTCCCCGGGGGGTGAGACCCAGTACTTC.

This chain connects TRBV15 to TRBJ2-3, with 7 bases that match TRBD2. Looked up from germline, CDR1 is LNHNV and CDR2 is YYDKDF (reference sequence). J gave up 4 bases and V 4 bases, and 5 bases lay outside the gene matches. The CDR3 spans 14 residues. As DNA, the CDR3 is TGTGCCACCAGCATCGGCCTAGCGGCAGATACGCAGTATTTT. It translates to CATSIGLAADTQYF.

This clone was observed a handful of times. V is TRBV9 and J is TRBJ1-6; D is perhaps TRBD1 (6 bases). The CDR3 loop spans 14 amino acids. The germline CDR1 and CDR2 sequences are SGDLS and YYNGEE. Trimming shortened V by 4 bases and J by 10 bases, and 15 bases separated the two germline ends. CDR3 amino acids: CASSQRQGQSPLHF. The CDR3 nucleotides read TGTGCCAGCAGCCAGCGGCAGGGACAATCACCCCTCCACTTT.

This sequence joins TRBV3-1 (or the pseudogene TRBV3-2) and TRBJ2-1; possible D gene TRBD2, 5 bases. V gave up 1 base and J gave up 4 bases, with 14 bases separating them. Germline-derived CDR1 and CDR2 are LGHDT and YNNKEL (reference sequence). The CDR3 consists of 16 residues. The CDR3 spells CASSQGAGEIYNEQFF. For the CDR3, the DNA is TGTGCCAGCAGCCAAGGGGCTGGGGAGATTTACAATGAGCAGTTCTTC.

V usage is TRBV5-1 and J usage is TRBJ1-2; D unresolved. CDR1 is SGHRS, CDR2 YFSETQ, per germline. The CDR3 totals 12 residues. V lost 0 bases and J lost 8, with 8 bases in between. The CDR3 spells CASSLERYGYTF. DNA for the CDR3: TGCGCCAGCAGCTTGGAGCGGTACGGCTACACCTTC.

In DNA, the CDR3 is TGTGCCAGCAGTCTCGGGTCAGGGGAAGAGACCCAGTACTTC. Translation: CASSLGSGEETQYF. The J gene is TRBJ2-5, the V gene TRBV28; a weak D match, TRBD1 (6 bases). V was trimmed by 5 bases and J by 3 bases, leaving 13 bases between them. The germline gives CDR1 MDHEN, CDR2 SYDVKM. The CDR3 runs 14 residues. Using reference TRBV28 and TRBJ2-5 for the parts outside the CDR3, the full variable domain is DVKVTQSSRYLVKRTGEKVFLECVQDMDHENMFWYRQDPGLGLRLIYFSYDVKMKEKGDIPEGYSVSREKKERFSLILESASTNQTSMYLCASSLGSGEETQYFGPGTRLLVL.

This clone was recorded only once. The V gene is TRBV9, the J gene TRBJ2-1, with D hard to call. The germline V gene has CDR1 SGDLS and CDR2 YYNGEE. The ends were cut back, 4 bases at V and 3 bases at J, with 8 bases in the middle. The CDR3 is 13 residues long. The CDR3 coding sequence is TGTGCCAGCAGCCCCCCGGGCTACAATGAGCAGTTCTTC. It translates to CASSPPGYNEQFF.

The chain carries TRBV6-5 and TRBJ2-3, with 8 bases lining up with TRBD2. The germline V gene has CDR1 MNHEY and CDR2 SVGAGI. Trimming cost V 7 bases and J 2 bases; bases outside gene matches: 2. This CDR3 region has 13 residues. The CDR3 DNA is TGTGCCAGCACCGGACTAGCCACAGATACGCAGTATTTT. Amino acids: CASTGLATDTQYF.

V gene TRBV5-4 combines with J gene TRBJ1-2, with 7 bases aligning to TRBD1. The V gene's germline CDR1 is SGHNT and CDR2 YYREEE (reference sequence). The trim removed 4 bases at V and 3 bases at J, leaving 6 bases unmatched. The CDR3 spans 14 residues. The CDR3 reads CASSAEGAYYGYTF. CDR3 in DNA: TGTGCCAGCAGCGCCGAGGGGGCTTACTATGGCTACACCTTC.

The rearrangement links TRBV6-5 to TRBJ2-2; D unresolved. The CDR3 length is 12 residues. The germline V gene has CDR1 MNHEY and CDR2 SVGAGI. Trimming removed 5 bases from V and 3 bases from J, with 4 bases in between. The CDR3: CASSHHTGELFF. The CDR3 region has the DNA TGTGCCAGCAGTCATCACACCGGGGAGCTGTTTTTT.

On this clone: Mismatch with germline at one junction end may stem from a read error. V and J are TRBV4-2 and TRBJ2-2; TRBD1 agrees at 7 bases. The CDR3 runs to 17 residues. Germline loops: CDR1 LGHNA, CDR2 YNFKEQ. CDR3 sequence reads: CASRGGQEVVEHRGAVF. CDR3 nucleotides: TGTGCCAGCAGAGGTGGACAGGAGGTTGTCGAACACCGGGGAGCTGTTTTT.

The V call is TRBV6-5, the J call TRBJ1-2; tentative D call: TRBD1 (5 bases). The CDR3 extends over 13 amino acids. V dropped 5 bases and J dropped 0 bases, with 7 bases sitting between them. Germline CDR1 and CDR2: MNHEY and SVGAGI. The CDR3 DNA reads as TGTGCCAGCAGTCAGGACACTAACTATGGCTACACCTTC. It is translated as CASSQDTNYGYTF.

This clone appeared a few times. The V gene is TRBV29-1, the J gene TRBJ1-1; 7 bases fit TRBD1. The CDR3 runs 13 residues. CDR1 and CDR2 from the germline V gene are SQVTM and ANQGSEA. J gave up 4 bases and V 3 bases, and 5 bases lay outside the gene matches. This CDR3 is CSVDRGSGTEAFF. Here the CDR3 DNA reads TGCAGCGTTGACAGGGGGTCGGGCACTGAAGCTTTCTTT.

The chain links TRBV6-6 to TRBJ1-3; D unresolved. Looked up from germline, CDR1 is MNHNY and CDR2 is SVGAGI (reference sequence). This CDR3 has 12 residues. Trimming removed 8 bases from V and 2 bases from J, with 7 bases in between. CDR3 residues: CASAKTGNTIYF. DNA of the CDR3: TGTGCCAGCGCGAAAACTGGAAACACCATATATTTT.

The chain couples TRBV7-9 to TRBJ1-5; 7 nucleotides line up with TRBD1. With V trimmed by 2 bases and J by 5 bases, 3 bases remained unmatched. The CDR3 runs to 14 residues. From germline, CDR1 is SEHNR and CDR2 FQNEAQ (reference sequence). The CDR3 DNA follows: TGTGCCAGCAGCTTACCCACAGGGGATCAGCCCCAGCATTTT. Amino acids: CASSLPTGDQPQHF.

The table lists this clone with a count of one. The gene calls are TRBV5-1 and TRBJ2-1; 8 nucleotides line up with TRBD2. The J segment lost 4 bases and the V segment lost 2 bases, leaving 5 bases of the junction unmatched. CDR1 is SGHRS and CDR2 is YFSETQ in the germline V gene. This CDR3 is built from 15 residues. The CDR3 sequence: CASSLVSGGYNEQFF. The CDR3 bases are TGCGCCAGCAGCTTAGTCAGCGGGGGTTACAATGAGCAGTTCTTC.